This T cell receptor (beta chain) appears in the sequencing data of a study of T cell responses to AZD1222 COVID-19 vaccine. The study's findings and limits: Seropositive status at baseline applied to only 5 or 6 AZD1222 recipients. Within unmutated variant regions lay the reported targets of nearly half of spike-specific TCRs. Clonal diversity was possibly underestimated, and the donors were mostly white British, with more females.

This CDR3 is built from 15 residues. From germline, CDR1 is MDHEN and CDR2 SYDVKM. The J segment lost 16 bases and the V segment lost 3 bases, leaving 17 bases of the junction unmatched. On this clone itself: As yet, its antigen is unknown.

The protocol was immunoSEQ multiplex PCR, while the TCRdb copy is restricted to in-frame clones and leaves out a portion. The repertoire has roughly 120,000 clones, around nine tenths of them found once; the top ten carry 3.5% to 4%. The receptor was derived from an adult who received the AZD1222 COVID-19 vaccine. The chain has TRBV28 and TRBJ2-1; 8 nucleotides match TRBD2. The specimen comprised peripheral blood, sampled 28 days after the second AZD1222 dose. The CDR3 sequence: CASSFLSGSSSRSFF. The DNA for the CDR3 is TGTGCCAGCAGTTTTCTGAGCGGGAGTTCCTCCCGTTCTTTCTTC.